This T cell receptor (beta chain) was sequenced for a study of T cells in Graves' hyperthyroidism and ophthalmopathy. Points from the study as a whole: Ophthalmopathy, as predicted by the model, came a median around 7 months after the prediction.

What was amplified from RNA transcripts were TCR beta CDR3 regions. First-round RT-PCR with HTBI primers amplified the TCR CDR3 region. TCRdb itself ran the multiplex PCR reads through MiXCR, one entry per CDR3 protein. The table includes approximately 410,000 distinct CDR3 sequences, about an eighth detected once. Comment on this clonotype: Its antigen is not identified. As the CDR3 is not closed by the conserved phenylalanine or tryptophan, this likely results from a read error.

Orbital computed tomography, thyroid ultrasound, serum thyroxine and TRAb, and clinical symptoms together informed the diagnoses. Germline V gene lookup returns CDR1 LNHNV and CDR2 YYDKDF (reference sequence). V lost 1 base to trimming and J lost 3 bases, with 7 bases between them. The CDR3 covers 14 residues. This receptor was obtained from a woman aged 18-30 years with Graves' hyperthyroidism. Specimen: blood. The V and J genes are TRBV15 and TRBJ1-5; D is undetermined. The CDR3 is CATSRAGVNQPQHL. CDR3 DNA sequence: TGTGCCACCAGCAGAGCGGGTGTCAATCAGCCCCAGCATCTT.